Sequencing of this T cell receptor beta chain was carried out in a study of cytomegalovirus exposure and HLA in healthy donors. Study background: About 85 million unique TCRs from HLA-typed donors were held in an early release of data. General study results and limits: A later look showed TCR association rates differing by HLA locus, highest for DRB1 and lowest for HLA-C. Rarity characterized most TCR sequences, yet some public TCRs appeared in many donors.

This clone appeared a few times. Its antigen remains unidentified. V was pared by 3 bases and J by 7 bases, with 16 bases between. The germline CDR1 and CDR2 sequences are SEHNR and FQNEAQ (reference sequence). The CDR3 sequence is 15 residues long. PCR used 60 Vbeta primers and 13 Jbeta primers. The assay was immunoSEQ multiplex PCR, and TCRdb's table has in-frame clones only and misses some. The table shows approximately 180,000 clones, with 70% to 85% occurring only once. Input material: PBMCs. The clonotype originates from a human donor in good health. V is TRBV7-9 and J is TRBJ1-5; tentatively, D is TRBD1 (5 bases). CDR3 sequence reads: CASSLGHQPSQPQHF. CDR3 DNA sequence: TGTGCCAGCAGCTTGGGGCACCAGCCGTCCCAGCCCCAGCATTTT.